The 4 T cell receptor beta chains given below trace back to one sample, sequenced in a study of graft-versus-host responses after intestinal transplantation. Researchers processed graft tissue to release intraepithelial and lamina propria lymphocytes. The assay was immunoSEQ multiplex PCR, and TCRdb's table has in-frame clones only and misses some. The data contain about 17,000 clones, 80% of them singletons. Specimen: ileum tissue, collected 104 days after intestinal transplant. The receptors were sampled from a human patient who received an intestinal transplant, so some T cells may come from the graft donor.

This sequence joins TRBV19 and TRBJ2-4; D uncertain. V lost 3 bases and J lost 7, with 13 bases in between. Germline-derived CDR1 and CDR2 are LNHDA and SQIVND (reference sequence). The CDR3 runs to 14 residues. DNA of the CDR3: TGTGCCAGTAGTATTGAGTGGACGGGCAACATTCAGTACTTC. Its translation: CASSIEWTGNIQYF.

In nucleotides, the CDR3 is TGTGCCAGTAGTACCAGGTTAGGAGCGGGAGCCTCCACAGATACGCAGTATTTT. Translating gives CASSTRLGAGASTDTQYF. The chain is built from TRBV19 and TRBJ2-3; 8 nucleotides agree with TRBD2. Germline loops: CDR1 LNHDA, CDR2 SQIVND (reference sequence). This CDR3 has 18 residues. V lost 4 bases and J lost 2; bases outside the gene matches: 14.

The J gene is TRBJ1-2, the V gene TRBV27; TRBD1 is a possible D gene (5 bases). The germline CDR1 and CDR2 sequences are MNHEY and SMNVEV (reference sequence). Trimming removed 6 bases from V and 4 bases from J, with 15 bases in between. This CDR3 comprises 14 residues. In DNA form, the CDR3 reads TGTGCCAGCAGCGTGCGGGGCTTTCGCTATGGCTACACCTTC. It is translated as CASSVRGFRYGYTF.

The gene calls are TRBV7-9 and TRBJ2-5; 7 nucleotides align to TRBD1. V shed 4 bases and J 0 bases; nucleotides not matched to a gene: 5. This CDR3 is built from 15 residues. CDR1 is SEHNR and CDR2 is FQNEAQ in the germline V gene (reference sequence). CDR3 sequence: CASSYIQGYQETQYF. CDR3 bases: TGTGCCAGCAGCTACATACAGGGGTACCAAGAGACCCAGTACTTC.